This record looks at one T cell receptor beta chain sequence and its context. The record originates from a study of blood T cell repertoires in COVID-19. Study-wide background: Nucleic acid was either cDNA or gDNA, and it came from T cells, B-cell-depleted T cells, or PBMCs.

Authors' data handling: The assay estimated nucleated cells by amplifying reference gene primers. Sequenced by immunoSEQ multiplex PCR; TCRdb stores in-frame clones only, minus some. V and J calls plus clone size are reproduced from that table; the DNA served to infer D and trimming. The sample has approximately 300,000 clones, approximately 88% seen once; the top ten hold about 5%. This TCR came from a man in his sixties who had recovered from COVID-19. The source material was PBMCs or T cells enriched from blood (not recorded which).

This CDR3 is CASSKEGLNTGELFF. The DNA for the CDR3 is TGTGCCAGCAGTAAAGAGGGACTTAACACCGGGGAGCTGTTTTTT. The V and J genes are TRBV2 and TRBJ2-2; a possible D gene is TRBD2 (6 bases). The V end was cut by 5 bases, the J end by 2 bases, with 12 bases between. The CDR3 loop spans 15 amino acids. Germline V gene lookup returns CDR1 SNHLY and CDR2 FYNNEI.